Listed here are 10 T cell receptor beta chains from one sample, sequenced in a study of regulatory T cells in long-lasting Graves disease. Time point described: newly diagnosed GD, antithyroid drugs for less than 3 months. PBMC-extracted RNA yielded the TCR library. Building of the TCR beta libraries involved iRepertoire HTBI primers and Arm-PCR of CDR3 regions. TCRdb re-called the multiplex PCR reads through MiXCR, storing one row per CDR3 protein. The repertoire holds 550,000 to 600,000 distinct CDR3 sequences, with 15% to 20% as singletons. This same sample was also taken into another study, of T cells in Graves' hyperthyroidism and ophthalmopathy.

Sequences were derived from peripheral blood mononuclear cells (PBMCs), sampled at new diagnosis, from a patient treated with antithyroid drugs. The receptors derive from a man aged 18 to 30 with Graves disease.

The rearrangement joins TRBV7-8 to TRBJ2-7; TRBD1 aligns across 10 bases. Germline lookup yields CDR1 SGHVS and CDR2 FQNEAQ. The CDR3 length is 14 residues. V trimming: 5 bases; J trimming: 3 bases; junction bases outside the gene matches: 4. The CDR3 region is CASSGGTGVYEQYF. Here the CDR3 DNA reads TGTGCCAGCAGCGGGGGGACAGGGGTCTACGAGCAGTACTTC.

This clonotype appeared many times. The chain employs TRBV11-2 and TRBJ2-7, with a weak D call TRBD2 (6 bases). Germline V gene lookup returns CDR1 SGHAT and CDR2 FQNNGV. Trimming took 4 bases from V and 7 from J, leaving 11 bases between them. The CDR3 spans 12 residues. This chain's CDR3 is CASSSGLAEQYF. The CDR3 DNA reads TGTGCCAGCAGCTCCGGTCTAGCGGAGCAGTACTTC. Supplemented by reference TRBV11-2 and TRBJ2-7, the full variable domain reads EAGVAQSPRYKIIEKRQSVAFWCNPISGHATLYWYQQILGQGPKLLIQFQNNGVVDDSQLPKDRFSAERLKGVDSTLKIQPAKLEDSAVYLCASSSGLAEQYFGPGTRLTVT.

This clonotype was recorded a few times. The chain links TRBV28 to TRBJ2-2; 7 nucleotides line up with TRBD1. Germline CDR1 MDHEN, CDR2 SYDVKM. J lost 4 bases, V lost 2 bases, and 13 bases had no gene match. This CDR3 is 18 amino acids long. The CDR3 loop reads CASSLGTVGRAFTGELFF. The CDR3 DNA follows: TGTGCCAGCAGTTTAGGGACAGTCGGTCGGGCGTTCACCGGGGAGCTGTTTTTT.

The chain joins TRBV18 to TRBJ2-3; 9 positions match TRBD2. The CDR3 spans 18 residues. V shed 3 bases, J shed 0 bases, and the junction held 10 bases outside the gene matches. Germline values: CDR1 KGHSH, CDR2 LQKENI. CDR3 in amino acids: CASSPDSGRLTSTDTQYF. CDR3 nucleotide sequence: TGTGCCAGCTCACCGGACAGCGGGAGGCTTACTAGCACAGATACGCAGTATTTT.

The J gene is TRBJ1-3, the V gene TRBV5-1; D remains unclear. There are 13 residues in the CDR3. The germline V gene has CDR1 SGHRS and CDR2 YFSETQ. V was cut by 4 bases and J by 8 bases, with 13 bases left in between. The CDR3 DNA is TGCGCCAGCAGCGCGGACGGAAAGGACACCATATATTTT. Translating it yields CASSADGKDTIYF.

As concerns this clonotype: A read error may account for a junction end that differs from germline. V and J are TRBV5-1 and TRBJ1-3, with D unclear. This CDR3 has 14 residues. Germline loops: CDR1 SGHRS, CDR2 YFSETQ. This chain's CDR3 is CASSLASAGNAIYF. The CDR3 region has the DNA TGCGCCAGCAGCTTGGCCTCTGCCGGAAACGCCATATATTTT.

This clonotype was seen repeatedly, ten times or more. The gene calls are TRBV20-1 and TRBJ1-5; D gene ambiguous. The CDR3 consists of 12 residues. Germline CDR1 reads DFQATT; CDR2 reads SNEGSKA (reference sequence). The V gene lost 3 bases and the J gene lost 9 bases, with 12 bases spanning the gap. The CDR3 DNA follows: TGCAGTGCTAGGGACGGTCGTAGGCCCCAGCATTTT. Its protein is CSARDGRRPQHF.

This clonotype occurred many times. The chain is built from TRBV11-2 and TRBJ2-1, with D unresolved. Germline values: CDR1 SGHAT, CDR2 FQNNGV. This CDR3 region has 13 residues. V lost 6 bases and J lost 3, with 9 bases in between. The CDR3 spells CASSPTLYNEQFF. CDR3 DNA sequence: TGTGCCAGCAGTCCCACCCTCTACAATGAGCAGTTCTTC.

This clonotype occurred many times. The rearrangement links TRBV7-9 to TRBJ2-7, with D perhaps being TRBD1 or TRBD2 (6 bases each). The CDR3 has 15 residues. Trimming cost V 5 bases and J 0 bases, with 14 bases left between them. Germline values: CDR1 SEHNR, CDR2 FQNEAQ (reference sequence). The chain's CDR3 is CASSPRGVTSYEQYF. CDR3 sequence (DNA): TGTGCCAGCAGCCCTAGGGGGGTTACCTCCTACGAGCAGTACTTC.

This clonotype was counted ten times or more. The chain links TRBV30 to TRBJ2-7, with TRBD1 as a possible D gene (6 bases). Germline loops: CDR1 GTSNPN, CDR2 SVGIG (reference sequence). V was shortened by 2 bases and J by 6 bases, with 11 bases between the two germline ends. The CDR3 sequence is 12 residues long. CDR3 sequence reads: CAWSPAQGEQYF. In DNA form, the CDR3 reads TGTGCCTGGAGTCCAGCACAGGGCGAGCAGTACTTC.